These 18 T cell receptor beta chains were sequenced from one sample in a study of T cells in Graves' hyperthyroidism and ophthalmopathy. Researchers took RNA transcripts and amplified the TCR beta CDR3 regions from them. The HTBI set primed first-round TCR CDR3 RT-PCR. TCRdb fed the multiplex PCR reads into MiXCR, producing one record per CDR3 protein. The sample has approximately 640,000 distinct CDR3 sequences; around 15% are singletons. Sequenced sample: blood. These receptors originate from a man aged 50 to 59 with Graves' hyperthyroidism.

This clonotype was observed many times. The rearrangement joins TRBV28 to TRBJ2-7; 7 positions agree with TRBD1. With 2 bases clipped from V and 2 bases from J, the junction kept 9 bases outside the gene matches. Germline assignment: CDR1 MDHEN and CDR2 SYDVKM. This CDR3 spans 16 amino acids. Here the CDR3 DNA reads TGTGCCAGCAGTTTAGGGTACACAGGGGCAGCCTACGAGCAGTACTTC. Translating gives CASSLGYTGAAYEQYF.

The chain recombines TRBV7-2 with TRBJ2-7, with TRBD1 matching over 7 bases. Germline CDR1 SGHTA, CDR2 FQGNSA. Trimming took 3 bases from V and 4 from J; bases not matched to a gene: 6. The CDR3 is made up of 14 amino acids. The CDR3 loop reads CASSLTGKGYEQYF. CDR3 coding DNA: TGTGCCAGCAGCTTGACAGGGAAGGGGTACGAGCAGTACTTC.

This clonotype was seen at least ten times. The chain recombines TRBV28 with TRBJ1-5; the D is unclear. Trimming removed 6 bases at V and 0 bases at J, with 6 bases between. Germline V CDR1 and CDR2: MDHEN, SYDVKM. This CDR3 is built from 13 residues. CDR3 region: CASSPPSNQPQHF. The CDR3 coding sequence is TGTGCCAGCAGCCCACCTAGCAATCAGCCCCAGCATTTT.

The V gene is TRBV9, the J gene TRBJ1-2; no reliable D call. The germline V gene has CDR1 SGDLS and CDR2 YYNGEE. The CDR3 consists of 15 residues. Deletions cut 3 bases from V and 8 bases from J, with 20 bases between. The chain's CDR3 is CASSEAPRESAGYTF. CDR3 in DNA: TGTGCCAGCAGCGAAGCCCCAAGGGAATCAGCCGGCTACACCTTC.

This sequence joins TRBV2 and TRBJ1-5; D is ambiguous. The V gene lost 5 bases and the J gene lost 2 bases, with 13 bases spanning the gap. Germline V gives CDR1 SNHLY, CDR2 FYNNEI. This CDR3 comprises 15 residues. The chain's CDR3 is CASSSRVDRNQPQHF. Written as DNA, the CDR3 is TGTGCCAGCAGTAGCCGGGTTGATCGCAATCAGCCCCAGCATTTT.

In its sample, this clonotype was seen many times. CDR3 sequence reads: CASSHQRELNEQFF. CDR3 nucleotide sequence: TGTGCCAGCAGCCACCAGCGGGAGCTAAATGAGCAGTTCTTC. This rearrangement joins TRBV14 to TRBJ2-1, with 8 bases that match TRBD2. Germline CDR1 reads SGHDN; CDR2 reads FVKESK. The V gene end was trimmed by 3 bases and the J gene end by 7 bases; junction bases not matched to a gene: 5. The length of the CDR3 is 14 residues.

V usage is TRBV6-4 and J usage is TRBJ1-1; possible D gene TRBD1, 5 bases. Germline-derived CDR1 and CDR2 are MRHNA and SNTAGT. This CDR3 is 12 amino acids long. Deletions cut 5 bases from V and 9 bases from J, with 13 bases between. The CDR3 DNA reads TGTGCCAGCAGTTACCAGGGCGTTAAAGCTTTCTTT. As protein: CASSYQGVKAFF.

This clonotype was seen more than once but under ten times. The junction differs from germline at one of its ends, possibly a read error. The chain uses TRBV19 and TRBJ1-1, with D possibly being TRBD1 (5 bases). CDR3 length equals 15 residues. Looked up from germline, CDR1 is LNHDA and CDR2 is SQIVND (reference sequence). CDR3: CVSSRRWDLNTEAFF. CDR3 DNA sequence: TGTGTCAGTAGTAGACGATGGGACCTGAACACTGAAGCTTTCTTT. The whole variable domain, filled in from reference TRBV19 and TRBJ1-1, reads DGGITQSPKYLFRKEGQNVTLSCEQNLNHDAMYWYRQDPGQGLRLIYYSQIVNDFQKGDIAEGYSVSREKKESFPLTVTSAQKNPTAFYLCVSSRRWDLNTEAFFGQGTRLTVV.

This chain joins TRBV11-2 and TRBJ2-5; TRBD2 agrees at 11 bases. Germline CDR1 SGHAT, CDR2 FQNNGV. The CDR3 covers 18 residues. The junction had 17 bases not matched to a gene; V was cut back by 7 bases and J by 4 bases. For the CDR3, the DNA is TGTGCCAGCATCAGCTTAAGGGGTAGCGGGAGGGCCGGAGAGACCCAGTACTTC. Encoded protein: CASISLRGSGRAGETQYF.

The V gene is TRBV10-1, the J gene TRBJ1-2; D is undetermined. The CDR3 contains 13 residues. Germline CDR1 is WNHNN and CDR2 is SYGVQD (reference sequence). The V gene lost 3 bases and the J gene lost 6 bases, with 11 bases spanning the gap. The CDR3 protein is CASSDSGIDGYTF. CDR3 coding DNA: TGCGCCAGCAGTGATTCTGGGATAGATGGCTACACCTTC.

This clonotype was detected ten times or more. V and J are TRBV28 and TRBJ2-1; tentative D call: TRBD2 (5 bases). This CDR3 comprises 15 residues. Germline V lookup: CDR1 MDHEN, CDR2 SYDVKM. Trimming removed 4 bases at V and 5 bases at J, with 15 bases between. In DNA, the CDR3 is TGTGCCAGCAGTTGGGGTACTAGTTCACACAATGAGCAGTTCTTC. The encoded protein is CASSWGTSSHNEQFF.

In this sample, this clonotype turned up a few times. V is TRBV10-1 and J is TRBJ2-7, with D tentatively TRBD2 (5 bases). Trimming removed 1 base at V and 5 bases at J, with 6 bases between. The CDR3 length is 12 residues. Germline lookup yields CDR1 WNHNN and CDR2 SYGVQD (reference sequence). The CDR3 reads CASSEWGDEQYF. The CDR3 DNA reads TGCGCCAGCAGTGAGTGGGGAGACGAGCAGTACTTC.

This clonotype was recorded only once. The CDR3 sequence: CASSPRQGVNEKLFF. The CDR3 bases are TGTGCCAGTAGTCCCCGACAGGGGGTTAATGAAAAACTGTTTTTT. The genes are TRBV19 and TRBJ1-4, with 9 bases that match TRBD1. V gave up 5 bases and J gave up 4 bases; unmatched junction bases: 5. In germline, CDR1 is LNHDA, CDR2 SQIVND (reference sequence). This CDR3 has 15 residues.

This chain uses TRBV6-5 with TRBJ2-7; D is perhaps TRBD2 (7 bases). The CDR3 covers 15 residues. Per the germline V gene, CDR1 is MNHEY and CDR2 is SVGAGI. The V end lost 4 bases, the J end lost 2 bases, and 15 bases lay between the germline ends. The CDR3 DNA is TGTGCCAGCAGTTGGGAGGGGGGGGGAACCTACGAGCAGTACTTC. Translation gives CASSWEGGGTYEQYF.

This clonotype was seen ten or more times. The rearrangement joins TRBV28 to TRBJ2-1; 7 bases line up with TRBD2. CDR1 MDHEN and CDR2 SYDVKM come from the germline V gene. J lost 5 bases, V lost 5 bases, and 9 bases had no gene match. The CDR3 sequence is 15 residues long. CDR3 sequence: CASSPWDYPNNEQFF. The CDR3 bases are TGTGCCAGCAGTCCCTGGGACTACCCTAACAATGAGCAGTTCTTC. The entire variable domain, with the rest obtained from reference TRBV28 and TRBJ2-1, is as follows: DVKVTQSSRYLVKRTGEKVFLECVQDMDHENMFWYRQDPGLGLRLIYFSYDVKMKEKGDIPEGYSVSREKKERFSLILESASTNQTSMYLCASSPWDYPNNEQFFGPGTRLTVL.

This clonotype was seen at least ten times. The chain is built from TRBV7-2 and TRBJ1-4; D possibly corresponds to TRBD1 (5 bases). Germline V gene sequence: CDR1 SGHTA, CDR2 FQGNSA. V was shortened by 2 bases and J by 8 bases, with 12 bases between the two germline ends. The CDR3 covers 14 residues. CDR3: CASSLSGRDEKLFF. In DNA, the CDR3 is TGTGCCAGCAGCTTAAGTGGAAGGGACGAAAAACTGTTTTTT.

In this sample, this clonotype turned up a few times. The genes are TRBV19 and TRBJ1-5, with D unresolved. V was cut by 4 bases and J by 0 bases, with 7 bases left in between. Germline V gene lookup returns CDR1 LNHDA and CDR2 SQIVND (reference sequence). CDR3 length: 14 residues. DNA of the CDR3: TGTGCCAGTAGTAGTGGATTTAGCAATCAGCCCCAGCATTTT. This sequence encodes CASSSGFSNQPQHF.

The V and J genes are TRBV11-3 and TRBJ2-1; possible D gene TRBD1, 6 bases. The germline V gene encodes CDR1 SGHNT and CDR2 YENEEA. CDR3 size: 12 residues. V was trimmed by 6 bases and J by 9 bases, leaving 12 bases between them. CDR3 region: CASRRIGGEQFF. The CDR3 DNA follows: TGTGCCAGCAGGCGCATAGGGGGTGAGCAGTTCTTC.